These T cell receptor beta chains were read from a single sample in a study of cytomegalovirus exposure and HLA in healthy donors. This table comes from immunoSEQ multiplex PCR, and its TCRdb copy is limited to in-frame clones, with some not included. The sample contains around 150,000 clones, roughly 80% of which appear only once. The sample consisted of PBMCs. The receptors were sampled from a male donor in good health and CMV-seropositive. Both conserved end residues are part of each CDR3. A D gene is named only where the DNA matches it firmly. Part of the rows lack a size; the others show once, few, many or a class for expanded clones.

j_call v_call clone_size d_call cdr3_nt cdr3_aa
TRBJ1-1 TRBV9 - - TGTGCCAGCAGCCAGTCCGGAGACACTGAAGCTTTCTTT CASSQSGDTEAFF
TRBJ1-3 TRBV7-8 - TRBD1 TGTGCCAGCAGCCCAAGACAGGGGAGCTCTGGAAACACCATATATTTT CASSPRQGSSGNTIYF
TRBJ2-7 TRBV7-9 - - TGTGCCAGCAGCTTAAGGGGGACATACTCCTACGAGCAGTACTTC CASSLRGTYSYEQYF
TRBJ1-4 TRBV7-2 - TRBD1 TGTGCCAGCAGCTTGGTCGCGACAGGGGGTGAAAAACTGTTTTTT CASSLVATGGEKLFF
TRBJ2-5 TRBV7-2 - - TGTGCCAGCAGCTTAGAGCTGCAAGAGACCCAGTACTTC CASSLELQETQYF
TRBJ1-5 TRBV18 once - TGTGCCAGCTCAAAGTTACAGGCCAATCAGCCCCAGCATTTT CASSKLQANQPQHF
TRBJ2-3 TRBV7-2 - TRBD1 TGTGCCAGCAGGCGGGACAGGGGCACAGATACGCAGTATTTT CASRRDRGTDTQYF
TRBJ1-4 TRBV7-2 - TRBD1 TGTGCCAGCAGCCCCGGGACAGGGAGTGAAAAACTGTTTTTT CASSPGTGSEKLFF
TRBJ2-1 TRBV2 - - TGTGCCAGCAAGGCGGCGGACTTTTCCTACAATGAGCAGTTCTTC CASKAADFSYNEQFF
TRBJ1-1 TRBV5-1 - TRBD1 TGCGCCAGCAGCTTGGAGGGACAGGGGCTAACTGAAGCTTTCTTT CASSLEGQGLTEAFF
TRBJ2-4 TRBV27 few - TGTGCCAGCAGTTGGAGGGGCCCATACCCGGCCAAAAACATTCAGTACTTC CASSWRGPYPAKNIQYF
TRBJ2-7 TRBV28 - - TGTGCCAGTGAGACTACATCCTACGAGCAGTACTTC CASETTSYEQYF
TRBJ2-7 TRBV11-2 - - TGTGCCAGCAGCTTTCCGGGTCGGTCCTACGAGCAGTACTTC CASSFPGRSYEQYF
TRBJ2-3 TRBV28 - - TGTGCCAGCAGCGGAGCCGGGACACTCCGCACAGATACGCAGTATTTT CASSGAGTLRTDTQYF
TRBJ2-7 TRBV19 - TRBD2 TGTGCCAGTAGTACGGCGCGGGAGGGCCACGAGCAGTACTTC CASSTAREGHEQYF